This T cell receptor (beta chain) was documented in a study of breast tumors, draining lymph nodes, adjacent tissues. The germline V and J ends were trimmed by 2 bases and 6 bases, with 11 bases remaining between them. Germline CDR1 SGHDT, CDR2 YYEEEE. The CDR3 has 14 amino acids. Samples came from axillary lymph nodes draining the breast cancer. With respect to this clonotype: A much larger clonotype is one base distant, so this may be a read error.

TCRdb re-called the multiplex PCR reads with MiXCR, one entry per CDR3 protein. This table has about 270,000 distinct CDR3 sequences, about 30% appearing once. The chain recombines TRBV5-6 with TRBJ1-4; D call uncertain. This clonotype was obtained from a female donor with breast cancer. Some clones in this sample may be carry-over from other donors' samples. Sequenced: axillary lymph node tissue. The CDR3 here is CASSLIWADEKLFF. CDR3 in DNA: TGTGCCAGCAGCTTAATATGGGCGGATGAAAAACTGTTTTTT.